The source of this T cell receptor (beta chain) is a study of blood T cell repertoires in COVID-19 (dated by TCRdb to about 2020). Study-wide context: Samples covering the acute and convalescent phases of COVID-19 were provided by collaborators in the United States, Italy and Spain. Subjects who had been exposed to COVID-19, were actively infected with it, or had recovered from it provided the deeply sampled blood TCRbeta repertoires that made up the dataset. Where available, HLA class I and class II types were obtained from metadata supplied by the sample provider rather than from assay-based typing. A de-identified subject ID, COVID-19 status, age in years and sex were almost always included in the sample metadata. A freely available public database, intended as a resource for researchers studying the immune response to SARS-CoV-2, is where the repertoires were released. Samples came from the ongoing ImmuneRACE study (first 160 participants) plus 1,254 subjects from 6 global collaborators. The material from the prospective study consisted of cDNA or gDNA derived from T cells, B-cell-depleted T cells, or PBMCs.

One collaborating source in Seattle enrolled patients while the patients were actively infected and followed the patients over time throughout the course of disease. Collaborating institutions collected whole blood in K2EDTA tubes following their own protocols. For TCRbeta analysis, collaborators shipped samples in one of three forms: frozen whole blood, isolated PBMCs, or DNA extracted from either of those sample types. TCRbeta CDR3 regions were amplified from genomic DNA by means of the immunoSEQ Assay, a bias-controlled multiplex PCR. On the authors' methods: The number of nucleated cells in each sample was estimated by amplification of reference gene primers within the assay. Sequence reads were collapsed and filtered to measure the absolute abundance of every unique TCRbeta CDR3 rearrangement. For each sample, productive Simpson clonality was calculated as the square root of Simpson's diversity index across productive rearrangements. TCRdb's version of the immuneACCESS table is confined to in-frame rearrangements and falls short of the full clone set. An unresolved V gene accounts for under half of the shortfall where checked; the remainder is of unknown origin. The V and J calls and clone size were taken over from that table, and D and trimming were inferred from the DNA. The sample data list more than 200,000 clones, and around 86% of these were observed just once. The ten largest clones take up approximately 5.1% of the sample.

Study-level results and caveats: How much clinical and demographic metadata was included differed by source and by participant, and the metadata was provided uncurated.

Turning to this clone: Which antigen it targets is not known. Base qualities are not at hand, and no much larger clone is one base apart.

The CDR3 spans 15 residues, from the cysteine through the phenylalanine. Only CDR3 DNA remains: 45 bases, in frame from the first base. V lost 4 bases and J lost 7 bases, and the count of bases not matched to a germline gene is 8. Taken from the germline V gene, the CDR1 and CDR2 loops are KGHDR and SFDVKD. The sample consisted of peripheral blood. The TCR originated in a woman aged 55-69 years with COVID-19, enrolled during active disease. The V gene is TRBV24-1 and the J gene is TRBJ2-2, with TRBD2 identical over 7 junction bases. The nucleotide sequence reads TGTGCCACCAGTGACCGGAGCGGGAACGTCGGGGAGCTGTTTTTT. Its protein is CATSDRSGNVGELFF.